These T cell receptor beta chains were read from a single sample in a study of blood T cell repertoires in COVID-19. Sequenced by immunoSEQ multiplex PCR; TCRdb stores in-frame clones only, minus some. The table shows about 220,000 clones, with roughly 75% occurring only once. The material sequenced was peripheral blood. The origin of the receptors is a woman between 70 and 85 years old with acute or convalescent COVID-19. The CDR3 runs from the conserved cysteine through the conserved F or W. D genes are given only for firm matches. Not all rows give a size; the values are once, few, many and, for expanded clones, a class.

J: TRBJ2-3
D: TRBD2
size: NA
V: TRBV15
DNA: TGTGCCACCAGCTCTAGAGGAGCGGGGGGGACGTATACGCAGTATTTT
CDR3: CATSSRGAGGTYTQYF

J: TRBJ2-1
D: NA
size: once
V: TRBV5-4
DNA: TGTGCCAGCAGCTCTACCCAGGGGTTGAATGAGCAGTTCTTC
CDR3: CASSSTQGLNEQFF

J: TRBJ2-2
D: NA
size: once
V: TRBV29-1
DNA: TGCAGCGCCCGCGGGCTGGGGGGAGGCAACACCGGGGAGCTGTTTTTT
CDR3: CSARGLGGGNTGELFF

J: TRBJ1-4
D: TRBD1
size: few
V: TRBV7-2
DNA: TGTGCCAGCAGACCGACAGGGGGCGCGGTGCCTAATGAAAAACTGTTTTTT
CDR3: CASRPTGGAVPNEKLFF

J: TRBJ1-5
D: TRBD1
size: once
V: TRBV7-2
DNA: TGTGCCAGCAGTCGTGAGGTACAGGGGGCGGGACAGCCCCAGCATTTT
CDR3: CASSREVQGAGQPQHF

J: TRBJ1-1
D: NA
size: few
V: TRBV27
DNA: TGTGCCGGCCAGAGGAGGAACACTGAAGCTTTCTTT
CDR3: CAGQRRNTEAFF

J: TRBJ1-1
D: NA
size: once
V: TRBV7-6
DNA: TGTGCCAGCAGCTTAGAAGCGGGGAACCTCGGGAGTGAAGCTTTCTTT
CDR3: CASSLEAGNLGSEAFF

J: TRBJ1-1
D: NA
size: NA
V: TRBV9
DNA: TGTGCCAGCGGGCGGAGCCGGGGGGTTCGCACTGAAGCTTTCTTT
CDR3: CASGRSRGVRTEAFF

J: TRBJ2-3
D: TRBD2
size: NA
V: TRBV18
DNA: TGTGCCAGCTCACCAGCGGGGGGGAGCGATACGCAGTATTTT
CDR3: CASSPAGGSDTQYF

J: TRBJ1-1
D: NA
size: NA
V: TRBV5-1
DNA: TGCGCCAGCAGCCAAGGGGTTTTGGGCACTGAAGCTTTCTTT
CDR3: CASSQGVLGTEAFF

J: TRBJ1-2
D: NA
size: few
V: TRBV11-2
DNA: TGTGCCAGCAGCTTAGATCTACAGATTTATGGCTACACCTTC
CDR3: CASSLDLQIYGYTF

J: TRBJ2-5
D: TRBD1
size: NA
V: TRBV7-2
DNA: TGTGCCAGCAGCCCCCATCCGCAGACAGGGGGCGCTTCGGGAGAGACCCAGTACTTC
CDR3: CASSPHPQTGGASGETQYF

J: TRBJ2-7
D: NA
size: NA
V: TRBV27
DNA: TGTGCCAGCAGTTCGGGGGACTCCTACGAGCAGTACTTC
CDR3: CASSSGDSYEQYF

J: TRBJ2-3
D: NA
size: NA
V: TRBV27
DNA: TGTGCCAGCAGGGGGACTCGTCGGGATACGCAGTATTTT
CDR3: CASRGTRRDTQYF

J: TRBJ1-1
D: NA
size: NA
V: TRBV10-3
DNA: TGTGCCAGCACACCACAGGCGCAGGGAAATGCTGAAGCTTTCTTT
CDR3: CASTPQAQGNAEAFF

J: TRBJ2-1
D: TRBD2
size: NA
V: TRBV7-2
DNA: TGTGCCAGCAGCTTAGGCACGCTAGCGGGGGTACCCTACAATGAGCAGTTCTTC
CDR3: CASSLGTLAGVPYNEQFF

J: TRBJ2-7
D: NA
size: NA
V: TRBV6-2/TRBV6-3
DNA: TGTGCCAGCAGTATCACCTACGAGCAGTACTTC
CDR3: CASSITYEQYF

J: TRBJ1-5
D: NA
size: NA
V: TRBV15
DNA: TGTGCCACCAGCAGAGCAGGCCGTCTCAATCAGCCCCAGCATTTT
CDR3: CATSRAGRLNQPQHF

J: TRBJ2-3
D: TRBD2
size: NA
V: TRBV7-9
DNA: TGTGCCAGCAGCCCTCGACTAGCGGGGGGTGGAGATACGCAGTATTTT
CDR3: CASSPRLAGGGDTQYF

J: TRBJ2-1
D: TRBD2
size: NA
V: TRBV5-1
DNA: TGCGCCAGCAGTCCCTCCGGGGGGGCTTCCTACAATGAGCAGTTCTTC
CDR3: CASSPSGGASYNEQFF

J: TRBJ1-1
D: NA
size: once
V: TRBV18
DNA: TGTGCCAGCTCACCGCCGCAGGGGAGGGCAACTGAAGCTTTCTTT
CDR3: CASSPPQGRATEAFF

J: TRBJ1-5
D: TRBD1
size: many
V: TRBV5-4
DNA: TGTGCCAGCAGCTTCGGGACAGCTAGCAATCAGCCCCAGCATTTT
CDR3: CASSFGTASNQPQHF

J: TRBJ2-6
D: NA
size: NA
V: TRBV6-5
DNA: TGTGCCAGCAGCCCCGAGGGAGCTGGGGCCAACGTCCTGACTTTC
CDR3: CASSPEGAGANVLTF

J: TRBJ1-2
D: NA
size: NA
V: TRBV27
DNA: TGTGCCAGCAGCGCCACTTACAGGGTTGGGGGCTACACCTTC
CDR3: CASSATYRVGGYTF

J: TRBJ1-1
D: NA
size: NA
V: TRBV5-3
DNA: TGTGCCAGAAGCTTCGCAGGTATGAAAGCTTTCTTT
CDR3: CARSFAGMKAFF

J: TRBJ2-5
D: TRBD1
size: few
V: TRBV7-6
DNA: TGTGCCTCGGGGGGACAGGGTAAAAGTAAAGAGACCCAGTACTTC
CDR3: CASGGQGKSKETQYF

J: TRBJ2-1
D: NA
size: NA
V: TRBV21-1
DNA: TGTGCCAGCAGCCCGCGGACTAGCGGGGGGTTCCCCCCCAATGAGCAGTTCTTC
CDR3: CASSPRTSGGFPPNEQFF

J: TRBJ1-2
D: TRBD1
size: once
V: TRBV4-2
DNA: TGTGCCAGCACCGGGACAGGCGATGGCTACACCTTC
CDR3: CASTGTGDGYTF

J: TRBJ2-7
D: TRBD1
size: NA
V: TRBV6-2/TRBV6-3
DNA: TGTGCCAGCAGTTACTCGACGCCAGGACAGGGGAGAGAGCAGTACTTC
CDR3: CASSYSTPGQGREQYF

J: TRBJ1-5
D: NA
size: NA
V: TRBV6-4
DNA: TGTGCCAGCAGTGAGCAGGGGTCAGGTCAGCCCCAGCATTTT
CDR3: CASSEQGSGQPQHF

J: TRBJ2-5
D: NA
size: NA
V: TRBV5-1
DNA: TGCGCCAGCAAACTATCGACAGTAGACGGGGAGACCCAGTACTTC
CDR3: CASKLSTVDGETQYF

J: TRBJ1-1
D: TRBD1
size: NA
V: TRBV6-5
DNA: TGTGCCAGCAGTTACACGGGACAGTCGAACACTGAAGCTTTCTTT
CDR3: CASSYTGQSNTEAFF

J: TRBJ2-6
D: TRBD1
size: NA
V: TRBV24-1
DNA: TGTGCCACCAGTGATGACCGGGACAGTCTGTATGGCTCTGGGGCCAACGTCCTGACTTTC
CDR3: CATSDDRDSLYGSGANVLTF

J: TRBJ1-6
D: TRBD1
size: NA
V: TRBV7-8
DNA: TGTGCCAGCAGCCGGACAGGGGGACGGGATAATTCACCCCTCCACTTT
CDR3: CASSRTGGRDNSPLHF

J: TRBJ2-6
D: NA
size: NA
V: TRBV19
DNA: TGTGCCAGCCGCGGAGGGGCCGGTGGGGCCAACGTCCTGACTTTC
CDR3: CASRGGAGGANVLTF

J: TRBJ1-5
D: NA
size: few
V: TRBV9
DNA: TGTGCCAGCAGCGTAGATGGAGGGAGCAATCAGCCCCAGCATTTT
CDR3: CASSVDGGSNQPQHF

J: TRBJ2-6
D: TRBD2
size: NA
V: TRBV19
DNA: TGTGCCAGTAGTAGGGGAAGCGGGGGGTCCTCTGGGGCCAACGTCCTGACTTTC
CDR3: CASSRGSGGSSGANVLTF

J: TRBJ2-7
D: NA
size: NA
V: TRBV4-1
DNA: TGCGCCAGCAGCCCCGATGGGCTCAGCTCCTACGAGCAGTACTTC
CDR3: CASSPDGLSSYEQYF

J: TRBJ2-2
D: TRBD1
size: NA
V: TRBV5-5
DNA: TGTGCCAGCAGCAGAAGAGGACAGGGGGGTACCGGGGAGCTGTTTTTT
CDR3: CASSRRGQGGTGELFF

J: TRBJ1-2
D: NA
size: NA
V: TRBV9
DNA: TGTGCCAGCAGCCTGGGCCCAGGGGATGGCTACACCTTC
CDR3: CASSLGPGDGYTF

J: TRBJ2-5
D: TRBD2
size: NA
V: TRBV15
DNA: TGTGCCACCAGCAGAGATCTAGGAGGGCGGGGGGGCAAAGAGACCCAGTACTTC
CDR3: CATSRDLGGRGGKETQYF

J: TRBJ1-2
D: NA
size: NA
V: TRBV29-1
DNA: TGCAGCGTTGAAGATAGCGGCCCAGATTATGGCTACACCTTC
CDR3: CSVEDSGPDYGYTF

J: TRBJ2-7
D: TRBD1
size: NA
V: TRBV18
DNA: TGTGCCAGCTCACCCTACCCCGGGGGACAGGGGTCGAGCTCCTACGAGCAGTACTTC
CDR3: CASSPYPGGQGSSSYEQYF

J: TRBJ1-2
D: NA
size: NA
V: TRBV4-2
DNA: TGTGCCAGCAGCCAAGATGTCGGGGGGGGTCCGGGCTACACCTTC
CDR3: CASSQDVGGGPGYTF

J: TRBJ2-7
D: TRBD1
size: NA
V: TRBV27
DNA: TGTGCCAGCAGTCTTACTAGGGACAGCTACGAGCAGTACTTC
CDR3: CASSLTRDSYEQYF

J: TRBJ2-7
D: TRBD1
size: few
V: TRBV2
DNA: TGTGCCAGCAGAGACCCGAGGGGGACAGGGCATCCCTACGAGCAGTACTTC
CDR3: CASRDPRGTGHPYEQYF

J: TRBJ1-3
D: NA
size: NA
V: TRBV7-9
DNA: TGTGCCAGCAGCCACGGGTACTTGTACGGAAACACCATATATTTT
CDR3: CASSHGYLYGNTIYF

J: TRBJ2-3
D: NA
size: NA
V: TRBV6-5
DNA: TGTGCCAGCAGTTACTCGAGCGGATACAGCACAGATACGCAGTATTTT
CDR3: CASSYSSGYSTDTQYF

J: TRBJ1-5
D: TRBD1
size: NA
V: TRBV28
DNA: TGTGCCAGCAGTTACACAGGGGCTTTAGGAAATCAGCCCCAGCATTTT
CDR3: CASSYTGALGNQPQHF